Below are 13 T cell receptor beta chains sequenced from a single sample in a study of blood T cell repertoires in COVID-19. Profiled with immunoSEQ multiplex PCR; TCRdb holds only in-frame clones, not every one. The sample lists 210,000 or so clones, roughly 89% occurring once. Material: peripheral blood. The receptor source for this set is a middle-aged man with acute or convalescent COVID-19.

This chain connects TRBV18 to TRBJ2-5; 8 nucleotides line up with TRBD1. The CDR3 contains 16 residues. From germline, CDR1 is KGHSH and CDR2 LQKENI. Losses at the gene ends were 2 bases for V and 5 bases for J; bases not matched to a gene: 10. The CDR3 sequence is CASSPWQGAVGETQYF. In nucleotides, the CDR3 is TGTGCCAGCTCACCATGGCAGGGGGCGGTAGGTGAGACCCAGTACTTC.

The chain uses TRBV7-3 and TRBJ2-7; D is ambiguous. Deletions cut 0 bases from V and 5 bases from J, with 11 bases between. The CDR3 spans 14 residues. The germline V gene encodes CDR1 SGHTA and CDR2 FQGTGA. The CDR3, as DNA: TGTGCCAGCAGCTTAACCGTCAGATCTGACGAGCAGTACTTC. Its translation is CASSLTVRSDEQYF.

The rearrangement links TRBV25-1 to TRBJ1-6; 8 bases line up with TRBD1. V lost 2 bases and J lost 6; bases outside the gene matches: 3. Germline loops: CDR1 MGHDK, CDR2 SYGVNS. The CDR3 runs 15 residues. DNA for the CDR3: TGTGCCAGCAGTGAACGAGGACAGGGTAATTCACCCCTCCACTTT. Its translation is CASSERGQGNSPLHF.

The chain carries TRBV7-3 and TRBJ2-5, with TRBD2 identical over 11 bases. Trimming removed 1 base from V and 2 bases from J; junction bases left unmatched: 6. The CDR3 runs to 17 residues. In germline, CDR1 is SGHTA, CDR2 FQGTGA. The CDR3 here is CASSLNGASGGQETQYF. CDR3 DNA: TGTGCCAGCAGCTTAAACGGGGCTAGCGGGGGGCAAGAGACCCAGTACTTC.

This chain joins TRBV20-1 and TRBJ1-2; D may be TRBD1 (5 bases). The CDR3 loop spans 15 amino acids. The ends were cut back, 3 bases at V and 1 base at J, with 15 bases in the middle. Germline CDR1 DFQATT, CDR2 SNEGSKA (reference sequence). CDR3 loop: CSASGAPPINYGYTF. The CDR3 DNA sequence: TGCAGTGCTAGTGGGGCTCCCCCCATTAACTATGGCTACACCTTC.

V usage is TRBV19 and J usage is TRBJ1-1; D is perhaps TRBD1 (6 bases). The CDR3 length is 16 residues. V lost 2 bases and J lost 3, with 16 bases in between. Germline loops: CDR1 LNHDA, CDR2 SQIVND (reference sequence). CDR3 protein: CASSIFRGESDTEAFF. Written as DNA, the CDR3 is TGTGCCAGTAGTATATTCAGGGGCGAGTCGGACACTGAAGCTTTCTTT.

The chain combines TRBV3-1 (or the pseudogene TRBV3-2) with TRBJ2-1, with 14 bases fitting TRBD2. The V and J ends lost 4 bases and 13 bases, in that order; junction bases with no gene match: 3. There are 13 residues in the CDR3. Germline loops: CDR1 LGHDT, CDR2 YNNKEL (reference sequence). Here the CDR3 reads CASSRLAGGGQFF. CDR3 nucleotides: TGTGCCAGCAGCCGACTAGCGGGAGGGGGACAGTTCTTC.

The count of this clone is one. V and J are TRBV5-1 and TRBJ2-2; TRBD2 aligns across 9 bases. V shed 3 bases, J shed 4 bases, and the junction held 7 bases outside the gene matches. This CDR3 is 16 amino acids long. Looked up from germline, CDR1 is SGHRS and CDR2 is YFSETQ. As DNA, the CDR3 is TGCGCCAGCAGCTGGATCGATAGCGGGAGCACCGGGGAGCTGTTTTTT. Its translation: CASSWIDSGSTGELFF. The variable domain in full, completed from reference TRBV5-1 and TRBJ2-2, reads KAGVTQTPRYLIKTRGQQVTLSCSPISGHRSVSWYQQTPGQGLQFLFEYFSETQRNKGNFPGRFSGRQFSNSRSEMNVSTLELGDSALYLCASSWIDSGSTGELFFGEGSRLTVL.

This sequence joins TRBV25-1 and TRBJ2-7; a weak D match, TRBD2 (5 bases). The V end was cut by 2 bases, the J end by 7 bases, with 15 bases between. The CDR3 sequence is 14 residues long. Germline loops: CDR1 MGHDK, CDR2 SYGVNS. CDR3 sequence: CASSEPGGGTEQYF. The CDR3, as DNA: TGTGCCAGCAGTGAACCTGGCGGAGGTACGGAGCAGTACTTC.

V gene TRBV6-5 combines with J gene TRBJ1-4; D possibly corresponds to TRBD1 (6 bases). The CDR3 runs 14 residues. Trimming took 7 bases from V and 4 from J, leaving 13 bases between them. From germline, CDR1 is MNHEY and CDR2 SVGAGI. In DNA form, the CDR3 reads TGTGCCAGCAAAGGACAGTACATTAATGAAAAACTGTTTTTT. It is translated as CASKGQYINEKLFF.

This clone was picked up one time. This chain connects TRBV21-1 to TRBJ2-7; no DNA check was done on the table's D call, TRBD2. TRBV21-1 is designated a pseudogene. The CDR3 is 15 amino acids. The CDR3 loop is CASSKRNSGVYEQYF. The CDR3 DNA reads as TGTGCCAGCAGCAAACGAAACAGCGGGGTCTACGAGCAGTACTTC.

The rearrangement joins TRBV7-3 to TRBJ2-3; 10 bases agree with TRBD2. V lost 10 bases and J lost 2; bases outside the gene matches: 15. The germline V gene has CDR1 SGHTA and CDR2 FQGTGA. The CDR3 totals 17 residues. DNA of the CDR3: TGTGCCAACAGTCCACTCCAACTAGCGGGGCACACAGATACGCAGTATTTT. It encodes CANSPLQLAGHTDTQYF.

The V gene is TRBV3-1 (or the pseudogene TRBV3-2), the J gene TRBJ2-5; 8 positions match TRBD2. The CDR3 length is 17 residues. The germline V gene encodes CDR1 LGHDT and CDR2 YNNKEL (reference sequence). Trimming removed 4 bases from V and 0 bases from J; junction bases left unmatched: 10. The CDR3 bases are TGTGCCAGCAGCCTTGAAACTAGCGGCAAAGACCAAGAGACCCAGTACTTC. Translating gives CASSLETSGKDQETQYF.